This T cell receptor beta chain stems from a study of Ad26.COV2.S vaccination and SARS-CoV-2 variants. Study-wide context: Participant was drawn from the COV1001 Ad26.COV2.S trial arm. Findings and caveats of the study: Vaccine recipients posted higher spike-specific TCR breadth than their placebo counterparts.

The CDR3 loop spans 15 amino acids. After removal of 5 bases from V and 6 bases from J, the junction contained 7 bases not matched to a gene. Per the germline V gene, CDR1 is LNHDA and CDR2 is SQIVND (reference sequence). Using immunoSEQ multiplex PCR, the repertoire was profiled, and TCRdb retains in-frame clones only, with some absent. This table holds hundreds of thousands of clones, roughly 85% found once. Treatment specified: some 19 received Ad26.COV2.S at low or high dose, single or two shots; several received placebo; per-sample allocation not given. Each sample was drawn 63 days after the first injection (of vaccine or placebo). The vaccine delivered Wuhan-strain SARS-CoV-2 spike through an Ad26 vector. Of note for this clone: Its target is not known.

The receptor's source is a person aged 18-60 years who received the Ad26.COV2.S COVID-19 vaccine or a placebo. The sample consisted of peripheral blood, taken in a trial of Ad26.COV2.S vaccine versus placebo. This chain connects TRBV19 to TRBJ2-3; TRBD2 agrees at 11 bases. CDR3 in DNA: TGTGCCAGTAGTTCAACTAGCGGGAGTTGGGATACGCAGTATTTT. This gives the protein CASSSTSGSWDTQYF.